This entry describes one T cell receptor beta chain. Its matching antigen is unknown. This entry is derived from a study of T cells after yellow fever vaccination. Conversion of TCR transcripts into cDNA relied on 5'RACE template switching, which added a universal primer site and UMIs. TCRdb ran MiXCR on the 5' RACE reads and lists one entry per CDR3 protein. The sample includes almost 600,000 distinct CDR3 sequences, approximately 15% of them seen just once. Study-level findings and limits: A small share of clonotypes appeared in both CD4 and CD8 compartments. By day 5 rather than day 15, the secondary response had peaked, though it was weaker. The booster saw the reappearance of most primary-vaccination clones (around 95% CD4, 80% to 90% CD8).

Material: PBMCs, obtained on the day of the yellow fever booster vaccination. The sequence was collected from a man younger than 40 who received the YFV17D yellow fever vaccine.

The CDR3, as DNA: TGCGCCAGCAGCCAAGGGACTGTAGTGGGAGAGACCCAGTACTTC. Protein sequence: CASSQGTVVGETQYF. V gene TRBV4-3 combines with J gene TRBJ2-5; tentatively, D is TRBD2 (5 bases). This CDR3 is 15 amino acids long. Germline CDR1 and CDR2: LGHNA and YSLEER. V was shortened by 1 base and J by 4 bases, with 13 bases between the two germline ends.